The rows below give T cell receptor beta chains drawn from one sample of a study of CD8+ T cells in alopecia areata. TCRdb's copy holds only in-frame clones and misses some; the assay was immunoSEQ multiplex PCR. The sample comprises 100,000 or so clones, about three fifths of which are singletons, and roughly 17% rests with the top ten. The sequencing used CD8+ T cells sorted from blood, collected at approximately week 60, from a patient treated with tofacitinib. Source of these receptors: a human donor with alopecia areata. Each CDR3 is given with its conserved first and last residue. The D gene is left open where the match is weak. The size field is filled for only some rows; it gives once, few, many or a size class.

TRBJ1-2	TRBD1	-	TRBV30	CACDGAGGYYGYTF	TGTGCCTGCGACGGGGCAGGGGGGTACTATGGCTACACCTTC
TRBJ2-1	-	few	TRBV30	CAWSENEQFF	TGTGCCTGGAGTGAGAATGAGCAGTTCTTC
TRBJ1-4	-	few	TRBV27	CASSPISGTLGLFF	TGTGCCAGCAGTCCCATCTCCGGGACCCTAGGACTGTTTTTT
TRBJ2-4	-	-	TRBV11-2	CASSLLYGGKNIQYF	TGTGCCAGCAGCTTATTGTACGGCGGCAAAAACATTCAGTACTTC
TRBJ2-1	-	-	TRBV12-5	CASGLANRVLGSYNEQFF	TGTGCTAGTGGTTTGGCTAACAGGGTTCTCGGGTCCTACAATGAGCAGTTCTTC
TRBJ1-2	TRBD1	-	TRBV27	CASSSRTGWWGYTF	TGTGCCAGCAGTTCTAGGACAGGGTGGTGGGGCTACACCTTC
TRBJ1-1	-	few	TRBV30	CAWTPPITNTEAFF	TGTGCCTGGACTCCGCCAATTACGAACACTGAAGCTTTCTTT
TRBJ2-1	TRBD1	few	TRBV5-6	CASRTGAGEQFF	TGTGCCAGCAGGACAGGGGCCGGCGAGCAGTTCTTC
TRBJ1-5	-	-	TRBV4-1	CASSQVGVQPQHF	TGCGCCAGCAGCCAAGTAGGGGTTCAGCCCCAGCATTTT
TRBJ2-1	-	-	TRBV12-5	CASGEQGAQFF	TGTGCTAGTGGGGAACAGGGAGCGCAGTTCTTC
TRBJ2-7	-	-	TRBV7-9	CASSFRGAPYEQYF	TGTGCCAGCAGCTTCCGGGGCGCGCCTTACGAGCAGTACTTC
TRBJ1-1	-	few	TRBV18	CASSPGRNTEAFF	TGTGCCAGCTCACCCGGCAGAAACACTGAAGCTTTCTTT
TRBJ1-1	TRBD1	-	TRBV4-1	CASSPRDRGNTEAFF	TGCGCCAGCAGCCCCCGGGACAGGGGTAACACTGAAGCTTTCTTT
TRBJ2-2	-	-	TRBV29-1	CSVVRTSNTGELFF	TGCAGCGTTGTGCGCACCTCGAACACCGGGGAGCTGTTTTTT
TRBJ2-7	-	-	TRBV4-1	CASSRGANYEQYF	TGCGCCAGCAGCCGGGGGGCCAACTACGAGCAGTACTTC
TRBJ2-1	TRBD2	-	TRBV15	CATSRGKRGVTFF	TGTGCCACCAGCAGGGGCAAGCGGGGAGTAACGTTCTTC
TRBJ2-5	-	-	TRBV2	CASSLLAGAPQETQYF	TGTGCCAGCAGTTTATTGGCGGGGGCCCCCCAAGAGACCCAGTACTTC
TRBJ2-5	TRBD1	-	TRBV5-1	CASSLPDRAKETQYF	TGCGCCAGCAGCTTACCCGACAGGGCAAAAGAGACCCAGTACTTC
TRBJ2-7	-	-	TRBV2	CASRPGIDEQYF	TGTGCCAGCCGGCCGGGAATAGACGAGCAGTACTTC
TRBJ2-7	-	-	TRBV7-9	CASSSKGDPYEQYF	TGTGCCAGCAGCTCGAAGGGTGATCCCTACGAGCAGTACTTC
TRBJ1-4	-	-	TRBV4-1	CASSQRQNEKLFF	TGCGCCAGCAGCCAGAGACAGAATGAAAAACTGTTTTTT
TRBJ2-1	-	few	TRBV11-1	CASSDGRVGYTSYNEQFF	TGTGCCAGCAGCGACGGACGGGTAGGGTATACATCCTACAATGAGCAGTTCTTC
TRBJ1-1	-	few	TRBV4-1	CASSRDAGENTEAFF	TGCGCCAGCAGCCGGGACGCCGGGGAGAACACTGAAGCTTTCTTT
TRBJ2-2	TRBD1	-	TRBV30	CAWSVLSDREDTGELFF	TGTGCCTGGAGTGTACTCTCGGACAGGGAGGACACCGGGGAGCTGTTTTTT
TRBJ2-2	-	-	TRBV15	CATKEIGTSNTGELFF	TGTGCCACCAAGGAGATAGGGACATCGAACACCGGGGAGCTGTTTTTT
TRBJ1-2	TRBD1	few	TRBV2	CASSDPDRAINYGYTF	TGTGCCAGCAGTGACCCGGACAGGGCCATTAACTATGGCTACACCTTC
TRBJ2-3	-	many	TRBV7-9	CASSLGLMPVADTQYF	TGTGCCAGCAGCTTAGGCCTAATGCCGGTCGCGGATACGCAGTATTTT
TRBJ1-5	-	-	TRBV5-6	CASSSSPNSNQPQHF	TGTGCCAGCAGCTCGAGTCCGAATAGCAATCAGCCCCAGCATTTT
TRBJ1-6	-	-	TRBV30	CAWRPPDSGAKSPLHF	TGTGCCTGGAGACCCCCTGATTCAGGGGCCAAATCACCCCTCCACTTT
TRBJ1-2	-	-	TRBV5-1	CASSSKGEYGYTF	TGCGCCAGCAGCTCTAAAGGGGAATATGGCTACACCTTC
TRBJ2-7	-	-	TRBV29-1	CSVGSYEQYF	TGCAGCGTTGGGTCCTACGAGCAGTACTTC
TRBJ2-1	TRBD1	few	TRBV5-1	CASSFDRGLYNEQFF	TGCGCCAGCAGCTTCGACAGGGGGCTTTACAATGAGCAGTTCTTC
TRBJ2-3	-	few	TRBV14	CASSEDLGASTDTQYF	TGTGCCAGCAGCGAGGATCTAGGAGCTAGCACAGATACGCAGTATTTT
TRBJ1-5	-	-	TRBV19	CASSTDSGMNQPQHF	TGTGCCAGTAGCACGGACAGCGGTATGAATCAGCCCCAGCATTTT
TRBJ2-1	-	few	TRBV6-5	CASSLSSYNEQFF	TGTGCCAGCAGCTTAAGCTCCTACAATGAGCAGTTCTTC
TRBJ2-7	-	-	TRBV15	CATSRDDTRSYEQYF	TGTGCCACCAGCAGAGACGACACCCGCTCCTACGAGCAGTACTTC
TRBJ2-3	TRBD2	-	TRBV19	CASDPGTSGSDTQYF	TGTGCCAGCGACCCCGGGACTAGCGGGTCAGATACGCAGTATTTT
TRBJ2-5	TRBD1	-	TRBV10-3	CAISLGTAYQETQYF	TGTGCCATCAGCCTCGGGACAGCGTACCAAGAGACCCAGTACTTC
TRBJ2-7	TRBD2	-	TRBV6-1	CASRELAGGPYEQYF	TGTGCCAGCAGAGAACTAGCGGGGGGACCCTACGAGCAGTACTTC
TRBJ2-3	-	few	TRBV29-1	CSVEGLASTDTQYF	TGCAGCGTTGAAGGCCTGGCAAGCACAGATACGCAGTATTTT
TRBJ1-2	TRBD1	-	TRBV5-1	CASLRGRSFNYGYTF	TGCGCCAGCCTCAGGGGGAGATCCTTTAACTATGGCTACACCTTC
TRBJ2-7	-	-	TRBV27	CASMGDSYEQYF	TGTGCCAGCATGGGGGATTCCTACGAGCAGTACTTC
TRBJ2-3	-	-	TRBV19	CASSPGTDTQYF	TGTGCCAGTAGTCCGGGAACAGATACGCAGTATTTT
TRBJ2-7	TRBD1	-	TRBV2	CASSPPDRGYEQYF	TGTGCCAGCAGTCCCCCGGACAGGGGTTACGAGCAGTACTTC
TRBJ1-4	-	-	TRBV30	CAWSRSGSEKVFF	TGTGCCTGGAGTAGGTCCGGGAGCGAAAAAGTGTTTTTT
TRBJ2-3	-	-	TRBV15	CATSLGSGSTDTQYF	TGTGCCACCAGCTTAGGCAGCGGAAGCACAGATACGCAGTATTTT
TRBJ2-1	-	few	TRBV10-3	CAISDGGVNEQFF	TGTGCCATCAGTGATGGAGGGGTCAATGAGCAGTTCTTC
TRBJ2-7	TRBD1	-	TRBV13	CASSFGQAPYEQYF	TGTGCCAGCAGCTTCGGACAGGCCCCCTACGAGCAGTACTTC
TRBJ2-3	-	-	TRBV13	CASSLRASGDTQYF	TGTGCCAGCAGCTTAAGGGCGTCTGGGGATACGCAGTATTTT
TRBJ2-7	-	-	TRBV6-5	CASSYSAGGSYEQYF	TGTGCCAGCAGTTACTCGGCAGGGGGGAGTTACGAGCAGTACTTC
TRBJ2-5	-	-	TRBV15	CATSNQPFAVQETQYF	TGTGCCACCAGCAATCAGCCATTCGCGGTACAAGAGACCCAGTACTTC
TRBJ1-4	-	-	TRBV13	CASSLARTENEKLFF	TGTGCCAGCAGCTTAGCCAGGACGGAAAATGAAAAACTGTTTTTT
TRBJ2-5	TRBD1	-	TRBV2	CASLLSPGTGQETQYF	TGTGCCAGCCTCCTAAGCCCCGGGACAGGGCAAGAGACCCAGTACTTC
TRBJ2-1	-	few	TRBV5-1	CASSLAWRNNEQFF	TGCGCCAGCAGCTTGGCCTGGCGCAACAATGAGCAGTTCTTC
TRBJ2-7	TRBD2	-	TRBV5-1	CASSLGSGGYEQYF	TGCGCCAGCAGCTTGGGCAGCGGGGGGTACGAGCAGTACTTC